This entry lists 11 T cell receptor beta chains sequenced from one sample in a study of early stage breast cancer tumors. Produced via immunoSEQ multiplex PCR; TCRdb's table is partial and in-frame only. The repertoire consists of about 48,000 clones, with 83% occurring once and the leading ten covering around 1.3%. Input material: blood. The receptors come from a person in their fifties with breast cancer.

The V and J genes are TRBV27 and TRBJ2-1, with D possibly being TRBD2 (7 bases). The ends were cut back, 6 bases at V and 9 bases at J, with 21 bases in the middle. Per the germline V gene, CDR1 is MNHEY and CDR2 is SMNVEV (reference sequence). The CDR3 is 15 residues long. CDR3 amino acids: CASSPPGAGAPEQFF. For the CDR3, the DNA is TGTGCCAGCAGCCCCCCGGGGGCGGGAGCCCCTGAGCAGTTCTTC.

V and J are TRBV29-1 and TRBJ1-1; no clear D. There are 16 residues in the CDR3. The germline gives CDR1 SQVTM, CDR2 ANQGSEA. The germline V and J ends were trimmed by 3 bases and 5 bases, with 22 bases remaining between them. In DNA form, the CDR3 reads TGCAGCGTTGATGAGCATCGGACCCCCCTGCTGACTGAAGCTTTCTTT. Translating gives CSVDEHRTPLLTEAFF.

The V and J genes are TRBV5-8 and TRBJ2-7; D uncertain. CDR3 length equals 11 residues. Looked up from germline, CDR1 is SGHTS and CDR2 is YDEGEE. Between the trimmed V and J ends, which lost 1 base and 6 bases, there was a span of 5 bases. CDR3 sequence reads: CASSLHPEQYF. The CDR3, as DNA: TGTGCCAGCAGCTTGCATCCCGAGCAGTACTTC.

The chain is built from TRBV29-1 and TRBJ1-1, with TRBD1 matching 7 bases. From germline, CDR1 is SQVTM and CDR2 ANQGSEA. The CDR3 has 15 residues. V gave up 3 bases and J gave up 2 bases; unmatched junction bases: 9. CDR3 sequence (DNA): TGCAGCGTTGAGCCCGTGGGACAGTTAAACACTGAAGCTTTCTTT. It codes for CSVEPVGQLNTEAFF.

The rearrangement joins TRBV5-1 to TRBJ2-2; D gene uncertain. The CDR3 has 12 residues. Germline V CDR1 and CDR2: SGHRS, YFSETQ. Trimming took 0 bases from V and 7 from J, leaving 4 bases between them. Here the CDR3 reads CASSLGGGELFF. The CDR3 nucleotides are TGCGCCAGCAGCTTGGGTGGCGGGGAGCTGTTTTTT. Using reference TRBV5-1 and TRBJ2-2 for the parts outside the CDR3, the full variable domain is KAGVTQTPRYLIKTRGQQVTLSCSPISGHRSVSWYQQTPGQGLQFLFEYFSETQRNKGNFPGRFSGRQFSNSRSEMNVSTLELGDSALYLCASSLGGGELFFGEGSRLTVL.

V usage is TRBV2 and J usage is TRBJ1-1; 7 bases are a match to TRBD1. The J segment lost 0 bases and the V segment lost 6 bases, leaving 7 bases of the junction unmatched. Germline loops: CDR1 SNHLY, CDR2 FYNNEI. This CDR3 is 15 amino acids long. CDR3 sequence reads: CASRGQPDMNTEAFF. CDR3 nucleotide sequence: TGTGCCAGCAGGGGACAGCCCGATATGAACACTGAAGCTTTCTTT.

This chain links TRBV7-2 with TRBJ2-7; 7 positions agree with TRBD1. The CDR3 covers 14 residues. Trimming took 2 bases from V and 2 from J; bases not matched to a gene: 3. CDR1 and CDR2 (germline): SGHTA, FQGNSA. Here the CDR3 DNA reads TGTGCCAGCAGCTTAAGGGACAGCACCTACGAGCAGTACTTC. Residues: CASSLRDSTYEQYF.

CDR3 coding DNA: TGTGCCAGCAGCACACAGGGCGAGGGGACCCAGTACTTC. It specifies CASSTQGEGTQYF. J is TRBJ2-5 and V is TRBV9; maybe TRBD1 (6 bases). Per the germline V gene, CDR1 is SGDLS and CDR2 is YYNGEE. CDR3 length equals 13 residues. V lost 4 bases to trimming and J lost 7 bases, with 14 bases between them.

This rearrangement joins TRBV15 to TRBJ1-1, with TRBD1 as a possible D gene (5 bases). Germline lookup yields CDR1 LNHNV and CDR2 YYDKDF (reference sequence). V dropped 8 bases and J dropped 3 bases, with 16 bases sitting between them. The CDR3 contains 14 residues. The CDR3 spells CATRPDIWYTEAFF. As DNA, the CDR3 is TGTGCCACCCGTCCGGACATCTGGTACACTGAAGCTTTCTTT.

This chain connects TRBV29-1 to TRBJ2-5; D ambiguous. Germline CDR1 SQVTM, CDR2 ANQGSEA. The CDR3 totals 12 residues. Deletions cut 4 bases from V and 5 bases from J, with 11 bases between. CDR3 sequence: CSVATAGETQYF. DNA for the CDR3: TGCAGCGTTGCAACAGCTGGGGAGACCCAGTACTTC. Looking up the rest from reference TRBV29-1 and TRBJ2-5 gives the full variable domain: SAVISQKPSRDICQRGTSLTIQCQVDSQVTMMFWYRQQPGQSLTLIATANQGSEATYESGFVIDKFPISRPNLTFSTLTVSNMSPEDSSIYLCSVATAGETQYFGPGTRLLVL.

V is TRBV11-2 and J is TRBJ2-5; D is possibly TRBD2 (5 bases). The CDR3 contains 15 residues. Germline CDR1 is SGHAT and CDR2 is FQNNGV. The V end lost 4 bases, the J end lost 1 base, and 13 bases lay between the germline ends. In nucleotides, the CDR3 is TGTGCCAGCAGCTCGACACCGGACTTCCAAGAGACCCAGTACTTC. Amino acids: CASSSTPDFQETQYF.